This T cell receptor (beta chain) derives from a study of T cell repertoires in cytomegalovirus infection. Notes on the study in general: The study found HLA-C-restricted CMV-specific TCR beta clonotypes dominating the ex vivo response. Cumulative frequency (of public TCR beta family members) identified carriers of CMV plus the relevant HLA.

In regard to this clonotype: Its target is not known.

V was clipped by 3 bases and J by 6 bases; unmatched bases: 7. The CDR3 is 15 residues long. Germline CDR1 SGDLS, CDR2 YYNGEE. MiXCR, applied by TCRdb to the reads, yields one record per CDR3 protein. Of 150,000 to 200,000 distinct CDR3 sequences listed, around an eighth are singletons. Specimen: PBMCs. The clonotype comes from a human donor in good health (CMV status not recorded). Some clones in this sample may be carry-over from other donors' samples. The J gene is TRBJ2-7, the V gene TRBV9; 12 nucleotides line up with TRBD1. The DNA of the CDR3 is TGTGCCAGCAGCGCGGGGGGACAGGGGGCGAGCGAGCAGTACTTC. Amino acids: CASSAGGQGASEQYF.